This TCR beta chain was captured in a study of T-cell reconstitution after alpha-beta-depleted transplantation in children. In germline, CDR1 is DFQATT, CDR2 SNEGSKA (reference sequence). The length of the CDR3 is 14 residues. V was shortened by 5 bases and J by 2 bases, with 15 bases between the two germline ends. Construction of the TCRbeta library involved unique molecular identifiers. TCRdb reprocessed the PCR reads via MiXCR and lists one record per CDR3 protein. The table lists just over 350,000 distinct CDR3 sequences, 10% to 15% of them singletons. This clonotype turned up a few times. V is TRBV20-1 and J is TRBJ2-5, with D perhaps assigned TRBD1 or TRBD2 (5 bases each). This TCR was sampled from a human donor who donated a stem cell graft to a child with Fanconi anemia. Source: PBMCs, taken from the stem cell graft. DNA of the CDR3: TGCAGTGCTGCCTCGGGGCTGGCTCAAGAGACCCAGTACTTC. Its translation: CSAASGLAQETQYF.